The 25 T cell receptor beta chains below come from one sample, sequenced in a study of blood T cell repertoires in COVID-19. Profiled with immunoSEQ multiplex PCR; TCRdb holds only in-frame clones, not every one. The sample contains about 78,000 clones, approximately 90% of which appear only once. Sequenced material: peripheral blood. The receptors were gathered from an elderly woman with acute or convalescent COVID-19.

The J gene is TRBJ2-1, the V gene TRBV7-3; 9 positions agree with TRBD1. In germline, CDR1 is SGHTA, CDR2 FQGTGA. The CDR3 spans 15 residues. The junction had 5 bases not matched to a gene; V was cut back by 5 bases and J by 3 bases. CDR3 DNA: TGTGCCAGCAGCATTGGGACAGGGCTCTACAATGAGCAGTTCTTC. Its protein product is CASSIGTGLYNEQFF.

This chain joins TRBV7-9 and TRBJ2-3; a possible D gene is TRBD2 (6 bases). The ends were cut back, 1 base at V and 3 bases at J, with 11 bases in the middle. CDR3 size: 15 residues. The germline gives CDR1 SEHNR, CDR2 FQNEAQ (reference sequence). The CDR3 DNA follows: TGTGCCAGCAGCTTAGTATCCGGGAGTACAGATACGCAGTATTTT. Translated: CASSLVSGSTDTQYF.

The chain combines TRBV7-9 with TRBJ2-2; 8 bases are shared with TRBD2. This CDR3 contains 16 residues. Germline CDR1 SEHNR, CDR2 FQNEAQ (reference sequence). The ends lost 1 base at V and 2 bases at J; junction bases unmatched: 3. In DNA, the CDR3 is TGTGCCAGCAGCTTAGGTAGCGGGGATAACACCGGGGAGCTGTTTTTT. Protein product: CASSLGSGDNTGELFF. The full variable domain, in which reference TRBV7-9 and TRBJ2-2 provide the parts outside the CDR3, is DTGVSQNPRHKITKRGQNVTFRCDPISEHNRLYWYRQTLGQGPEFLTYFQNEAQLEKSRLLSDRFSAERPKGSFSTLEIQRTEQGDSAMYLCASSLGSGDNTGELFFGEGSRLTVL.

DNA for the CDR3: TGTGCCAGCAGCTTCTACCCGGGACAGGGAAGTCAGCCCCAGCATTTT. Amino acids: CASSFYPGQGSQPQHF. The chain has TRBV7-8 and TRBJ1-5; 9 bases match TRBD1. Trimming removed 3 bases from V and 6 bases from J; junction bases left unmatched: 9. CDR1 and CDR2 (germline): SGHVS, FQNEAQ. The CDR3 has 16 amino acids.

The chain couples TRBV6-2 or TRBV6-3 to TRBJ1-4; 10 bases are shared with TRBD1. This CDR3 spans 14 amino acids. Losses at the gene ends were 5 bases for V and 7 bases for J; bases not matched to a gene: 4. Germline CDR1 is MNHEY and CDR2 is SVGEGT. The CDR3: CASSRQGASEKLFF. The CDR3 DNA is TGTGCCAGCAGTCGACAGGGGGCTTCTGAAAAACTGTTTTTT.

This rearrangement joins TRBV7-2 to TRBJ1-2, with 8 bases identical to TRBD1. Germline CDR1 and CDR2: SGHTA and FQGNSA. The CDR3 runs 16 residues. Trimming cost V 4 bases and J 2 bases; bases outside gene matches: 9. The CDR3 loop reads CASSSYAGGLNYGYTF. The CDR3 bases are TGTGCCAGCAGCTCATACGCAGGGGGCTTGAACTATGGCTACACCTTC.

There are a few counts of this clone. The chain couples TRBV6-5 to TRBJ1-5; possible D gene TRBD1, 5 bases. Trimming stripped 8 bases from V and 0 bases from J, with 8 bases between. The CDR3 totals 13 residues. Germline loops: CDR1 MNHEY, CDR2 SVGAGI. The DNA of the CDR3 is TGTGCCAGCCAGGGTTTTAGCAATCAGCCCCAGCATTTT. Encoded protein: CASQGFSNQPQHF.

The V call is TRBV7-3, the J call TRBJ2-1; 10 positions agree with TRBD2. The CDR3 has 15 amino acids. J gave up 6 bases and V 5 bases, and 7 bases lay outside the gene matches. Germline CDR1 is SGHTA and CDR2 is FQGTGA. Here the CDR3 DNA reads TGTGCCAGCAGCCCTAGCGGGGGCACCTTCAATGAGCAGTTCTTC. Translated, it gives CASSPSGGTFNEQFF.

The chain joins TRBV3-1 (or the pseudogene TRBV3-2) to TRBJ1-2; 8 bases fit TRBD1. CDR1 LGHDT and CDR2 YNNKEL come from the germline V gene (reference sequence). This CDR3 contains 13 residues. The V gene end was trimmed by 5 bases and the J gene end by 4 bases; junction bases not matched to a gene: 3. CDR3 bases: TGTGCCAGCAGCTCAGGGGGCCGCTATGGCTACACCTTC. Translation gives CASSSGGRYGYTF.

The chain couples TRBV18 to TRBJ2-5; D unclear. The CDR3 runs 13 residues. Germline V CDR1 and CDR2: KGHSH, LQKENI. V was shortened by 3 bases and J by 5 bases, with 10 bases between the two germline ends. The CDR3 DNA sequence: TGTGCCAGCTCACCTCAAATCCAGGAGACCCAGTACTTC. This translates into CASSPQIQETQYF. The complete variable domain, with remaining parts taken from reference TRBV18 and TRBJ2-5, reads NAGVMQNPRHLVRRRGQEARLRCSPMKGHSHVYWYRQLPEEGLKFMVYLQKENIIDESGMPKERFSAEFPKEGPSILRIQQVVRGDSAAYFCASSPQIQETQYFGPGTRLLVL.

The chain employs TRBV7-9 and TRBJ1-1; possible D gene TRBD1, 5 bases. This CDR3 region has 14 residues. The V gene lost 1 base and the J gene lost 5 bases, with 11 bases spanning the gap. In germline, CDR1 is SEHNR, CDR2 FQNEAQ (reference sequence). CDR3 in DNA: TGTGCCAGCAGCTTAGGGGGCGGGGAGACTGAAGCTTTCTTT. It is translated as CASSLGGGETEAFF.

V and J are TRBV6-5 and TRBJ2-3; no definite D call. Germline CDR1 MNHEY, CDR2 SVGAGI. Trimming pared 0 bases from V and 6 bases from J, leaving 10 bases between. CDR3 length equals 14 residues. Written as DNA, the CDR3 is TGTGCCAGCAGTTACTCCCTATCGTGGGATACGCAGTATTTT. It translates to CASSYSLSWDTQYF.

The chain employs TRBV9 and TRBJ1-2; possibly TRBD1 for D (6 bases). Trimming stripped 0 bases from V and 5 bases from J, with 11 bases between. This CDR3 has 14 amino acids. Germline CDR1 and CDR2: SGDLS and YYNGEE. CDR3 protein: CASSVAQGEYGYTF. CDR3 coding DNA: TGTGCCAGCAGCGTAGCACAGGGAGAGTATGGCTACACCTTC. Full variable domain (outside the CDR3, taken from reference TRBV9 and TRBJ1-2): DSGVTQTPKHLITATGQRVTLRCSPRSGDLSVYWYQQSLDQGLQFLIQYYNGEERAKGNILERFSAQQFPDLHSELNLSSLELGDSALYFCASSVAQGEYGYTFGSGTRLTVV.

The chain uses TRBV4-2 and TRBJ2-7, with 9 bases identical to TRBD2. After removal of 3 bases from V and 6 bases from J, the junction contained 15 bases not matched to a gene. This CDR3 is built from 17 residues. Germline values: CDR1 LGHNA, CDR2 YNFKEQ. The CDR3: CASSHPLGVAGVGEQYF. In DNA, the CDR3 is TGTGCCAGCAGCCATCCTCTGGGGGTAGCGGGAGTGGGCGAGCAGTACTTC.

This clone was found a few times. This rearrangement joins TRBV19 to TRBJ1-2; 9 bases line up with TRBD1. The CDR3 has 12 amino acids. In germline, CDR1 is LNHDA, CDR2 SQIVND (reference sequence). Unmatched junction bases numbered 4, after V lost 6 bases and J lost 8 bases. The CDR3 here is CASRRQGEGYTF. Written as DNA, the CDR3 is TGTGCCAGTAGACGACAGGGGGAAGGCTACACCTTC.

This rearrangement joins TRBV19 to TRBJ2-7; 7 nucleotides align to TRBD1. This CDR3 comprises 17 residues. Germline V lookup: CDR1 LNHDA, CDR2 SQIVND (reference sequence). With 6 bases clipped from V and 0 bases from J, the junction kept 14 bases outside the gene matches. The CDR3 is CASSKQGIPSRSYEQYF. CDR3 in DNA: TGTGCCAGTAGCAAACAGGGGATCCCCTCCCGCTCCTACGAGCAGTACTTC.

The CDR3 spells CASKPGGSKLFF. The CDR3 DNA reads as TGTGCCAGCAAACCTGGGGGGTCTAAACTGTTTTTT. The V call is TRBV2, the J call TRBJ1-4; tentative D call: TRBD1 (5 bases). Trimming took off 7 bases at V and 11 bases at J, with 14 bases between the two ends. This CDR3 contains 12 residues. Germline V lookup: CDR1 SNHLY, CDR2 FYNNEI.

The chain recombines TRBV27 with TRBJ1-5; the D is unclear. Germline CDR1 reads MNHEY; CDR2 reads SMNVEV (reference sequence). Trimming cost V 5 bases and J 7 bases, with 21 bases left between them. This CDR3 spans 16 amino acids. The CDR3 loop is CASSMGGGSVLQPQHF. In DNA, the CDR3 is TGTGCCAGCAGTATGGGTGGCGGTTCTGTTTTACAGCCCCAGCATTTT.

V and J are TRBV7-2 and TRBJ2-7; the match to TRBD2 covers 11 bases. Per germline, CDR1 SGHTA and CDR2 FQGNSA. The V and J ends lost 4 bases and 4 bases, in that order; junction bases with no gene match: 3. The CDR3 has 14 residues. The CDR3 DNA sequence: TGTGCCAGCAGCTCTCTAGCGGGGGGTTACGAGCAGTACTTC. It yields the protein CASSSLAGGYEQYF.

This chain uses TRBV6-2 or TRBV6-3 with TRBJ2-7; D is possibly TRBD1 (5 bases). The CDR3 is 15 residues long. The germline gives CDR1 MNHEY, CDR2 SVGEGT. V was pared by 2 bases and J by 3 bases, with 14 bases between. In DNA form, the CDR3 reads TGTGCCAGCAGTTACCCAACAGGAGCCATCTACGAGCAGTACTTC. The encoded protein is CASSYPTGAIYEQYF.

This chain uses TRBV6-5 with TRBJ1-1, with 7 nucleotides matching TRBD1. The CDR3 extends over 13 amino acids. Germline V lookup: CDR1 MNHEY, CDR2 SVGAGI. The CDR3 protein is CVASRGVNTEAFF. The CDR3 DNA reads as TGTGTCGCCTCCAGGGGGGTCAACACTGAAGCTTTCTTT.

This clone has more than one count but fewer than ten. V is TRBV2 and J is TRBJ2-1, with TRBD2 matching over 7 bases. The CDR3 extends over 15 amino acids. Germline V gene sequence: CDR1 SNHLY, CDR2 FYNNEI. V gave up 10 bases and J gave up 1 base; unmatched junction bases: 10. The CDR3 spells CATKAGGGSYNEQFF. The CDR3 DNA reads as TGTGCCACTAAGGCGGGCGGGGGATCCTACAATGAGCAGTTCTTC.

This rearrangement joins TRBV7-2 to TRBJ2-4; 11 bases match TRBD1. The CDR3 consists of 15 residues. Germline CDR1 SGHTA, CDR2 FQGNSA. Germline trimming cut 5 bases from V and 6 bases from J; bases unmatched to any gene: 6. The CDR3 nucleotides are TGTGCCAGCAGCGGTACCGGGACAGGGGGAAACATTCAGTACTTC. Protein: CASSGTGTGGNIQYF.

The gene calls are TRBV4-2 and TRBJ1-5; D may be TRBD1 (6 bases). Germline V CDR1 and CDR2: LGHNA, YNFKEQ. The V and J ends lost 4 bases and 5 bases respectively, with 15 bases between them. The CDR3 spans 15 residues. CDR3 residues: CASSRDDRPDQPQHF. The CDR3 DNA follows: TGTGCCAGCAGCCGAGACGACAGGCCAGATCAGCCCCAGCATTTT.

This rearrangement joins TRBV19 to TRBJ1-2; 7 nucleotides match TRBD1. This CDR3 comprises 15 residues. Germline assignment: CDR1 LNHDA and CDR2 SQIVND (reference sequence). J was trimmed by 4 bases and V by 3 bases; bases with no gene match: 8. The CDR3 is CASSISVTGFYGYTF. The CDR3, as DNA: TGTGCCAGTAGTATTTCCGTGACAGGGTTCTATGGCTACACCTTC. The full variable domain, in which reference TRBV19 and TRBJ1-2 provide the parts outside the CDR3, is DGGITQSPKYLFRKEGQNVTLSCEQNLNHDAMYWYRQDPGQGLRLIYYSQIVNDFQKGDIAEGYSVSREKKESFPLTVTSAQKNPTAFYLCASSISVTGFYGYTFGSGTRLTVV.